The source of this T cell receptor beta chain is a study of T cell changes during pregnancy in multiple sclerosis. Deletions cut 5 bases from V and 2 bases from J, with 6 bases between. Germline V gene sequence: CDR1 DFQATT, CDR2 SNEGSKA (reference sequence). This CDR3 region has 11 residues. Clones were sequenced by immunoSEQ multiplex PCR, and TCRdb holds only the in-frame ones, with some missing. This table holds fewer than 80,000 clones, 90% to 95% found once. This specimen consisted of CD4+ T cells from peripheral blood mononuclear cells, obtained after pregnancy. The gene calls are TRBV20-1 and TRBJ2-5, with a possible D match to TRBD1 (6 bases). This clonotype originated in a female donor with multiple sclerosis, enrolled in a pregnancy study. For the CDR3, the DNA is TGCAGTGCTGGACAGCAAGAGACCCAGTACTTC. Protein product: CSAGQQETQYF.